This record concerns one T cell receptor (beta chain) sequence. Some clones are missing from TCRdb's copy, which holds only in-frame ones; the method was immunoSEQ multiplex PCR. The sample records 200,000 or so clones, around 90% being singletons. CDR1 is LNHDA, CDR2 SQIVND, per germline (reference sequence). The V gene lost 7 bases and the J gene lost 2 bases, with 12 bases spanning the gap. CDR3 length: 14 residues. This specimen belongs to a study of blood T cell repertoires in COVID-19. The chain is built from TRBV19 and TRBJ2-1; maybe TRBD2 (5 bases). The sequence was obtained from a man younger than 45 with COVID-19, enrolled during active disease. Sequences were obtained from peripheral blood. The CDR3 DNA reads as TGTGCCAGTACCCCAACCGGGACCTACAATGAGCAGTTCTTC. It encodes CASTPTGTYNEQFF.